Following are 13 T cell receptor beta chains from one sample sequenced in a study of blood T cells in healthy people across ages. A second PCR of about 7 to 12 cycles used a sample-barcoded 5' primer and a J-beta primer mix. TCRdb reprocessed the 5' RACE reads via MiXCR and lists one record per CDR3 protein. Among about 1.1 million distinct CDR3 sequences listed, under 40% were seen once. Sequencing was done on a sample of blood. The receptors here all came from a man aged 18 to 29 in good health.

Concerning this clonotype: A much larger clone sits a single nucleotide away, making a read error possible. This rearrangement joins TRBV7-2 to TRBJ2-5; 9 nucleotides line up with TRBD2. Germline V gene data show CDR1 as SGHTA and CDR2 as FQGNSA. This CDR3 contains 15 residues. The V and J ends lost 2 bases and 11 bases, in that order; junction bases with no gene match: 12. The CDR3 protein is CASSLSLAGYNEQYF. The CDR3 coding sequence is TGTGCCAGCAGCTTATCTCTAGCGGGGTACAATGAGCAGTACTTC.

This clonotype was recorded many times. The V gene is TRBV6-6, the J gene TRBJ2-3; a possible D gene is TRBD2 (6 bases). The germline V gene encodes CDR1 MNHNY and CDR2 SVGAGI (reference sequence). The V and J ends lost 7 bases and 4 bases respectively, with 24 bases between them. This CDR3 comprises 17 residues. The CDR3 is CASNIPPRGARADTQYF. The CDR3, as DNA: TGTGCCAGCAACATTCCCCCACGCGGGGCTCGGGCAGATACGCAGTATTTT.

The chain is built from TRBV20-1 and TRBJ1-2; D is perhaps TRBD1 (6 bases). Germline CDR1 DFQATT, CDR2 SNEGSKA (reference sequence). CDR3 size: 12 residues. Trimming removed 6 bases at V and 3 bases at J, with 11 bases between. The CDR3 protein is CSALTGHYGYTF. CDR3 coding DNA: TGCAGTGCCCTCACAGGGCACTATGGCTACACCTTC.

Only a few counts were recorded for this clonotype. The CDR3 reads CASSGLASNTGELFF. CDR3 nucleotide sequence: TGCGCCAGCAGTGGACTAGCCTCGAACACCGGGGAGCTGTTTTTT. The V call is TRBV5-1, the J call TRBJ2-2; the match to TRBD2 covers 8 bases. The CDR3 contains 15 residues. Germline trimming cut 5 bases from V and 0 bases from J; bases unmatched to any gene: 3. From germline, CDR1 is SGHRS and CDR2 YFSETQ.

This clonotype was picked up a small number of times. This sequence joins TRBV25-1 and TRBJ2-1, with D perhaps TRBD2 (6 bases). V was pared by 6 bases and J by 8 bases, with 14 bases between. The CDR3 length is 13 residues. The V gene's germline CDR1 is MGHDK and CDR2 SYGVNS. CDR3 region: CASRGAGLDEQFF. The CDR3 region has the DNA TGTGCCAGCAGAGGGGCGGGGTTGGATGAGCAGTTCTTC.

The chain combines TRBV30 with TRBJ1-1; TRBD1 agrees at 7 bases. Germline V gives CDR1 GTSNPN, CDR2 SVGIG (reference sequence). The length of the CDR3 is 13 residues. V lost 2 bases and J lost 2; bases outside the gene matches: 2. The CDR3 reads CAWSRDSNTEAFF. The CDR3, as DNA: TGTGCCTGGAGTCGGGACAGTAACACTGAAGCTTTCTTT. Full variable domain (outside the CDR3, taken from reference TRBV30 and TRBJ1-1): SQTIHQWPATLVQPVGSPLSLECTVEGTSNPNLYWYRQAAGRGLQLLFYSVGIGQISSEVPQNLSASRPQDRQFILSSKKLLLSDSGFYLCAWSRDSNTEAFFGQGTRLTVV.

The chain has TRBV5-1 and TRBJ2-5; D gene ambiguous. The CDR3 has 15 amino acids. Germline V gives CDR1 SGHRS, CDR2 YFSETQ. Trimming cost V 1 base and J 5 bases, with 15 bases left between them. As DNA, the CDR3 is TGCGCCAGCAGCTTGAGTTGGGGTGGTACGGAGACCCAGTACTTC. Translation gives CASSLSWGGTETQYF.

The CDR3 nucleotides are TGTGCCAGCAGCGCACCCTCCATCGACAATGAGCAGTACTTC. It is translated as CASSAPSIDNEQYF. The chain joins TRBV5-6 to TRBJ2-1; no firm D call. The end of the DNA is better explained by TRBJ2-7, so the J call may be wrong. The CDR3 spans 14 residues. Per germline, CDR1 SGHDT and CDR2 YYEEEE.

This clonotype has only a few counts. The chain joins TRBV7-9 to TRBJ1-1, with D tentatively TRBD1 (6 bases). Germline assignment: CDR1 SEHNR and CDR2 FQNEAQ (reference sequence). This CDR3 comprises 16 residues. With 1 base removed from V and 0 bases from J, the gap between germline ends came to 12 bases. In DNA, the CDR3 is TGTGCCAGCAGCTTAGGGTTTGGACAGCTGAACACTGAAGCTTTCTTT. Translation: CASSLGFGQLNTEAFF.

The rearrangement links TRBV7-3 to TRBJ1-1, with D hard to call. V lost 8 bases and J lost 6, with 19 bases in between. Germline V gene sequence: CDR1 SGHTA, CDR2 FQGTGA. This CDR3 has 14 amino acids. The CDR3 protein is CASLPSPGTPEAFF. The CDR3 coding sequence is TGTGCCAGCCTCCCCTCCCCAGGTACACCTGAAGCTTTCTTT.

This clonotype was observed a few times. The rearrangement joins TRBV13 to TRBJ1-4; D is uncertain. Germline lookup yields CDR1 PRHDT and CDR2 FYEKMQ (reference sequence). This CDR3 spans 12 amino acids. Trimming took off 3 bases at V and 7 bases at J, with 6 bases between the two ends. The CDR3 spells CASSLTGEKLFF. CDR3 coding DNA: TGTGCCAGCAGCTTGACCGGTGAAAAACTGTTTTTT.

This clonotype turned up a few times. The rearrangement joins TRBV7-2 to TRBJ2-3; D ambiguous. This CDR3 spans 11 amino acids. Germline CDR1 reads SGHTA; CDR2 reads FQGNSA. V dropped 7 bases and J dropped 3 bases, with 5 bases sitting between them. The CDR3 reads CASTYTDTQYF. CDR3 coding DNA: TGTGCCAGCACCTATACAGATACGCAGTATTTT.

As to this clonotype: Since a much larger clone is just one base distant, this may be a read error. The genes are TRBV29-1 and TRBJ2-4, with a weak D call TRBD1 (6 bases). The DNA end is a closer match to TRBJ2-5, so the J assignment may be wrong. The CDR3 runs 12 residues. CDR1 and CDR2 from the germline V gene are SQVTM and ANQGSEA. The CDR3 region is CSAQGQRETQYF. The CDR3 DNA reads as TGCAGCGCCCAAGGACAGCGAGAGACCCAGTACTTC.